The next 9 T cell receptor beta chains were all read from a single sample in a study of cytomegalovirus exposure and HLA in healthy donors. The primer mix had 60 Vbeta and 13 Jbeta primers. The protocol was immunoSEQ multiplex PCR, while the TCRdb copy is restricted to in-frame clones and leaves out a portion. Of some 150,000 clones detected, roughly three quarters appear once; the ten largest clones hold around 5%. Sequencing was done on a sample of PBMCs. These receptors originate from a male donor in good health and CMV-seronegative.

CDR3 amino acids: CASSETWSLYEQYF. In nucleotides, the CDR3 is TGTGCCAGCAGTGAAACATGGTCCCTCTACGAGCAGTACTTC. J is TRBJ2-7 and V is TRBV6-1; D is uncertain. The CDR3 sequence is 14 residues long. CDR1 MNHNS and CDR2 SASEGT come from the germline V gene. V gave up 2 bases and J gave up 3 bases, with 11 bases separating them.

This clone was picked up a small number of times. This rearrangement joins TRBV5-1 to TRBJ2-7; maybe TRBD2 (6 bases). Germline V gene lookup returns CDR1 SGHRS and CDR2 YFSETQ. This CDR3 spans 14 amino acids. V was clipped by 3 bases and J by 5 bases, with 15 bases between them. The CDR3 DNA reads as TGCGCCAGCAGCTCCGGGACTCGCATCAACGAGCAGTACTTC. Its translation: CASSSGTRINEQYF.

There are a few counts of this clone. The chain recombines TRBV4-2 with TRBJ2-1; TRBD1 matches 7 bases. The germline CDR1 and CDR2 sequences are LGHNA and YNFKEQ. With V trimmed by 3 bases and J by 5 bases, 4 bases remained unmatched. This CDR3 region has 14 residues. The CDR3 nucleotides read TGTGCCAGCAGCCAGCCTGGGACAGACAATGAGCAGTTCTTC. Its protein product is CASSQPGTDNEQFF.

The V call is TRBV27, the J call TRBJ1-5; D may be TRBD1 (5 bases). Trimming shortened V by 0 bases and J by 5 bases, and 14 bases separated the two germline ends. Germline V gene data show CDR1 as MNHEY and CDR2 as SMNVEV (reference sequence). This CDR3 has 16 amino acids. As DNA, the CDR3 is TGTGCCAGCAGTTTATCGATTCAGGGTGGCGATCAGCCCCAGCATTTT. This translates into CASSLSIQGGDQPQHF.

The rearrangement joins TRBV29-1 to TRBJ2-7; D not resolved. Looked up from germline, CDR1 is SQVTM and CDR2 is ANQGSEA. This CDR3 is built from 11 residues. The V and J ends lost 5 bases and 1 base respectively, with 6 bases between them. CDR3 DNA sequence: TGCAGCGTTTACCGGTCCTACGAGCAGTACTTC. This translates into CSVYRSYEQYF.

This sequence joins TRBV4-3 and TRBJ1-3, with D possibly matching TRBD1 (5 bases). This CDR3 spans 15 amino acids. Germline V gene lookup returns CDR1 LGHNA and CDR2 YSLEER. V lost 1 base, J lost 6 bases, and 13 bases lay in between. The CDR3 region is CASSQAHRTENTIYF. The CDR3, as DNA: TGCGCCAGCAGCCAAGCTCACAGGACGGAAAACACCATATATTTT.

This rearrangement joins TRBV23-1 to TRBJ2-5; a possible D gene is TRBD2 (7 bases). TRBV23-1 is annotated as an ORF whose role is uncertain. The CDR3 is 15 amino acids. The V end lost 6 bases, the J end lost 4 bases, and 18 bases lay between the germline ends. The CDR3 coding sequence is TGCGCCAGCAGGAGGCTAGGGGGGGCTGGAGAGACCCAGTACTTC. It yields the protein CASRRLGGAGETQYF.

The chain couples TRBV9 to TRBJ2-7, with TRBD1 matching over 9 bases. CDR3 length equals 15 residues. Germline-derived CDR1 and CDR2 are SGDLS and YYNGEE. V lost 0 bases to trimming and J lost 6 bases; unmatched junction nucleotides: 7. The CDR3 coding sequence is TGTGCCAGCAGCGTAGTAGGGACAGGGTCCGTCGAGCAGTACTTC. It encodes CASSVVGTGSVEQYF.

The chain links TRBV11-3 to TRBJ2-7; maybe TRBD1 (6 bases). Germline V gene data show CDR1 as SGHNT and CDR2 as YENEEA. The CDR3 is made up of 12 amino acids. The V end lost 5 bases, the J end lost 6 bases, and 11 bases lay between the germline ends. CDR3 DNA sequence: TGTGCCAGCAGCCACTTGACAGGCGAGCAGTACTTC. This sequence encodes CASSHLTGEQYF.